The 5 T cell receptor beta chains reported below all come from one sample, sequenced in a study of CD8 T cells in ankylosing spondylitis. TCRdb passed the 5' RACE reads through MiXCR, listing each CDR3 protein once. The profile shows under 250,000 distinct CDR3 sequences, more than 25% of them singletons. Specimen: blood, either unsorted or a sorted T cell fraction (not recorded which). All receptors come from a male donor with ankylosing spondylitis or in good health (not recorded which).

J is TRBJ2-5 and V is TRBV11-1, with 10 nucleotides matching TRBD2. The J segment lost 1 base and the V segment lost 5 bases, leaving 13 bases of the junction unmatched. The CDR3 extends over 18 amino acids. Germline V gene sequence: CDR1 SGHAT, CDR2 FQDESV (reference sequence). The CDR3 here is CASSPNIRTSGLQETQYF. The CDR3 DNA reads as TGTGCCAGCAGCCCCAATATTCGGACTAGCGGCCTCCAAGAGACCCAGTACTTC.

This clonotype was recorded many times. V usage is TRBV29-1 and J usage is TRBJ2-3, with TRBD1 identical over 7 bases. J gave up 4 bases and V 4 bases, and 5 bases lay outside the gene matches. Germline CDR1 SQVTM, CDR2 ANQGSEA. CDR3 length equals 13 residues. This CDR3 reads CSVGQGRADTQYF. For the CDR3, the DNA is TGCAGCGTTGGACAGGGAAGGGCAGATACGCAGTATTTT.

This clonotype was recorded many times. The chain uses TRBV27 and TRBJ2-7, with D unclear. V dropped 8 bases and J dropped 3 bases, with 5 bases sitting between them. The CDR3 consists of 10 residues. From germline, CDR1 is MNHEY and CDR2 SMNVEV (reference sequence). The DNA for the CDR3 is TGTGCCAGCGGAGACTACGAGCAGTACTTC. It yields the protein CASGDYEQYF.

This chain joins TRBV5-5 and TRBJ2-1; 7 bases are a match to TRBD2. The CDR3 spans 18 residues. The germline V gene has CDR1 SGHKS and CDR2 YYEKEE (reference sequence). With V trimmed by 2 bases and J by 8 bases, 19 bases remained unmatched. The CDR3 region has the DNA TGTGCCAGCAGCTTTTCGGCTAAGCGGGGCCCCCCACTAGATGAGCAGTTCTTC. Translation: CASSFSAKRGPPLDEQFF.

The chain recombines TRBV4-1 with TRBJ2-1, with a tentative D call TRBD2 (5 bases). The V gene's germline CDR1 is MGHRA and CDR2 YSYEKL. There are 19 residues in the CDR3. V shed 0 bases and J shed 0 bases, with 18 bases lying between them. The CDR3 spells CASSQDWLGLASSYNEQFF. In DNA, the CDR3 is TGCGCCAGCAGCCAAGATTGGTTAGGTCTAGCTAGCTCCTACAATGAGCAGTTCTTC.